This entry describes one TCR beta chain. V was shortened by 5 bases and J by 3 bases, with 22 bases between the two germline ends. CDR1 MNHNY and CDR2 SVGAGI come from the germline V gene (reference sequence). The CDR3 consists of 17 residues. This sample is part of a study of blood T cell repertoires in COVID-19. Study context: Some COVID-19 samples were acute and others convalescent; all came from the United States, Italy and Spain. PBMCs, B-cell-depleted T cells, or T cells were the source of the cDNA or gDNA that made up the material.

In the source study's methods: Amplification from reference gene primers served as the basis for estimated nucleated cell counts. Using immunoSEQ multiplex PCR, the repertoire was profiled, and TCRdb retains in-frame clones only, with some absent. V and J calls and clone size are copied from that table; D and trimming were computed from the DNA. The table shows a few hundred thousand clones, with approximately 86% occurring only once. The V and J genes are TRBV6-6 and TRBJ2-5; D possibly corresponds to TRBD1 (5 bases). This sequence was found in a woman aged 60-70 years with COVID-19, enrolled during active disease. The sequenced material came from peripheral blood. CDR3 amino acids: CASSHRRTDRSKETQYF. CDR3 nucleotide sequence: TGTGCCAGCAGTCATCGTCGAACAGACAGAAGTAAAGAGACCCAGTACTTC.